This TCR beta chain appears in the sequencing data of a study of radiotherapy plus CTLA-4 blockade in lung cancer. V shed 3 bases and J 10 bases; nucleotides not matched to a gene: 26. This CDR3 is built from 19 residues. Germline lookup yields CDR1 KGHSH and CDR2 LQKENI. TCRdb keeps only in-frame clones here, not all; method: immunoSEQ multiplex PCR. The sample yields around 41,000 clones, about 70% seen once. This receptor was obtained from a human donor with non-small cell lung cancer who had a partial response to radiotherapy plus ipilimumab. The chain recombines TRBV18 with TRBJ1-1; 7 positions agree with TRBD1. The input for sequencing was peripheral blood, taken from a patient treated with radiotherapy plus ipilimumab. CDR3 in amino acids: CASSPPGGSPQFLGSRAFF. DNA for the CDR3: TGTGCCAGCTCACCTCCAGGGGGATCACCCCAATTTTTGGGATCTAGAGCTTTCTTT. Complete variable domain (other parts from reference TRBV18 and TRBJ1-1): NAGVMQNPRHLVRRRGQEARLRCSPMKGHSHVYWYRQLPEEGLKFMVYLQKENIIDESGMPKERFSAEFPKEGPSILRIQQVVRGDSAAYFCASSPPGGSPQFLGSRAFFGQGTRLTVV.